These 23 T cell receptor beta chains originate from one sample sequenced in a study of T cell repertoires in cytomegalovirus infection. TCRdb independently ran MiXCR on the reads; one entry per CDR3 protein. The table shows around 280,000 distinct CDR3 sequences, with 9.6% occurring only once. Sample: PBMCs. The receptors here all came from a human donor in good health (CMV status not recorded). Some clones in this sample may be carry-over from other donors' samples.

This clonotype came up many times. The chain is built from TRBV20-1 and TRBJ2-1, with TRBD1 identical over 7 bases. There are 14 residues in the CDR3. Germline CDR1 is DFQATT and CDR2 is SNEGSKA (reference sequence). Losses at the gene ends were 6 bases for V and 1 base for J; bases not matched to a gene: 6. DNA of the CDR3: TGCAGTGCAGAGACAGGGCTTTCCTACAATGAGCAGTTCTTC. Amino acids: CSAETGLSYNEQFF.

This clonotype was seen at least ten times. The V call is TRBV6-6, the J call TRBJ2-6; D not certain. The CDR3 contains 17 residues. Per germline, CDR1 MNHNY and CDR2 SVGAGI (reference sequence). V was shortened by 0 bases and J by 3 bases, with 12 bases between the two germline ends. The CDR3 spells CASSYSLVDRGANVLTF. DNA of the CDR3: TGTGCCAGCAGTTACTCGCTAGTTGATCGTGGGGCCAACGTCCTGACTTTC.

In its sample, this clonotype was seen many times. The CDR3 bases are TGTGCCAGCAGCTTAGGGGGTCCCGGTCGCAATGAGCAGTTCTTC. It codes for CASSLGGPGRNEQFF. The chain has TRBV7-8 and TRBJ2-1; D is ambiguous. Trimming took off 1 base at V and 6 bases at J, with 13 bases between the two ends. The germline gives CDR1 SGHVS, CDR2 FQNEAQ. The CDR3 runs 15 residues.

Ten or more counts support this clonotype. The rearrangement uses TRBV7-8 and TRBJ1-6; D call uncertain. The germline V gene has CDR1 SGHVS and CDR2 FQNEAQ. This CDR3 comprises 16 residues. V lost 1 base and J 14 bases, leaving 21 bases between the germline ends. The CDR3 here is CASSLGERLGVRTLHF. Written as DNA, the CDR3 is TGTGCCAGCAGCTTAGGGGAACGGCTCGGGGTTCGCACCCTCCACTTT. The whole variable domain, remainder taken from reference TRBV7-8 and TRBJ1-6, is GAGVSQSPRYKVAKRGQDVALRCDPISGHVSLFWYQQALGQGPEFLTYFQNEAQLDKSGLPSDRFFAERPEGSVSTLKIQRTQQEDSAVYLCASSLGERLGVRTLHFGNGTRLTVT.

This clonotype was recorded at least ten times. The chain carries TRBV7-3 and TRBJ2-1, with unresolved D. V was trimmed by 3 bases and J by 0 bases, leaving 9 bases between them. Germline V lookup: CDR1 SGHTA, CDR2 FQGTGA. CDR3 length equals 15 residues. CDR3: CASSFTPSSYNEQFF. CDR3 bases: TGTGCCAGCAGCTTTACTCCGAGCTCCTACAATGAGCAGTTCTTC. Full variable domain (remainder filled in from reference TRBV7-3 and TRBJ2-1): GAGVSQTPSNKVTEKGKYVELRCDPISGHTALYWYRQSLGQGPEFLIYFQGTGAADDSGLPNDRFFAVRPEGSVSTLKIQRTERGDSAVYLCASSFTPSSYNEQFFGPGTRLTVL.

This clonotype came up many times. The chain carries TRBV24-1 and TRBJ2-2, with 7 positions matching TRBD1. The junction had 4 bases not matched to a gene; V was cut back by 4 bases and J by 3 bases. Germline V CDR1 and CDR2: KGHDR, SFDVKD. The CDR3 totals 15 residues. The CDR3, as DNA: TGTGCCACCAGTGACTGGGACAGAGACACCGGGGAGCTGTTTTTT. Its protein product is CATSDWDRDTGELFF.

In its sample, this clonotype was seen a few times. The chain combines TRBV7-9 with TRBJ1-2, with unresolved D. Germline CDR1 and CDR2: SEHNR and FQNEAQ (reference sequence). Between the trimmed V and J ends, which lost 1 base and 9 bases, there was a span of 3 bases. CDR3 length equals 10 residues. The CDR3 sequence is CASSLDSYTF. Here the CDR3 DNA reads TGTGCCAGCAGCTTAGATAGCTACACCTTC. Drawing the rest from reference TRBV7-9 and TRBJ1-2, the complete variable domain is DTGVSQNPRHKITKRGQNVTFRCDPISEHNRLYWYRQTLGQGPEFLTYFQNEAQLEKSRLLSDRFSAERPKGSFSTLEIQRTEQGDSAMYLCASSLDSYTFGSGTRLTVV.

The table lists this clonotype with many counts. V gene TRBV10-3 combines with J gene TRBJ2-3; D is uncertain. CDR3 length: 12 amino acids. With 7 bases removed from V and 10 bases from J, the gap between germline ends came to 15 bases. Germline lookup yields CDR1 ENHRY and CDR2 SYGVKD. CDR3 protein: CAITPDAGSQYF. CDR3 nucleotides: TGTGCCATCACCCCTGACGCCGGATCGCAGTATTTT.

This clonotype has ten or more counts. The CDR3 nucleotides are TGTGCCAGCAGCCCCACAGGATCGAGAGACTACACCTTC. Translation gives CASSPTGSRDYTF. This sequence joins TRBV27 and TRBJ1-2; possible D gene TRBD1, 5 bases. The CDR3 spans 13 residues. V lost 6 bases and J lost 10, with 18 bases in between. Germline V gene data show CDR1 as MNHEY and CDR2 as SMNVEV (reference sequence).

V and J are TRBV5-4 and TRBJ2-3, with 10 positions matching TRBD2. Trimming took 4 bases from V and 4 from J; bases not matched to a gene: 15. Germline CDR1 and CDR2: SGHNT and YYREEE (reference sequence). The CDR3 is made up of 18 amino acids. The CDR3 nucleotides are TGTGCCAGCAGCCCCCGAAGAGCGGGGGGGCTTCTAGCAGATACGCAGTATTTT. It encodes CASSPRRAGGLLADTQYF.

This clonotype has just a few counts. The chain combines TRBV12-3 or TRBV12-4 with TRBJ2-7, with 10 bases aligning to TRBD1. The CDR3 has 14 amino acids. V dropped 8 bases and J dropped 6; count of bases not matched to a gene: 10. The CDR3 region is CASHSGTGVREQYF. CDR3 DNA: TGTGCCAGCCACTCCGGGACAGGGGTTCGCGAGCAGTACTTC.

This rearrangement joins TRBV20-1 to TRBJ2-4, with 7 nucleotides matching TRBD2. Germline V lookup: CDR1 DFQATT, CDR2 SNEGSKA (reference sequence). The CDR3 is 16 residues long. The V and J ends lost 0 bases and 0 bases, in that order; junction bases with no gene match: 5. The CDR3 here is CSARDGAGVAKNIQYF. CDR3 in DNA: TGCAGTGCTAGAGATGGCGCGGGGGTAGCCAAAAACATTCAGTACTTC.

There are a few counts of this clonotype. The chain has TRBV5-1 and TRBJ1-1, with D possibly TRBD1 on 5 matching bases. The V gene lost 1 base and the J gene lost 2 bases, with 12 bases spanning the gap. CDR3 length: 15 residues. Per the germline V gene, CDR1 is SGHRS and CDR2 is YFSETQ. The CDR3 protein is CASSLNDRANTEAFF. The CDR3, as DNA: TGCGCCAGCAGCTTGAATGACAGAGCTAACACTGAAGCTTTCTTT.

V and J are TRBV20-1 and TRBJ1-5; perhaps TRBD1 as D (6 bases). This CDR3 has 13 residues. V lost 2 bases and J 6 bases, leaving 11 bases between the germline ends. CDR1 is DFQATT, CDR2 SNEGSKA, per germline (reference sequence). This CDR3 reads CSARSTGSQPQHF. Written as DNA, the CDR3 is TGCAGTGCTAGATCGACAGGCTCTCAGCCCCAGCATTTT.

This clonotype was recorded at least ten times. The V and J genes are TRBV20-1 and TRBJ1-2, with D uncertain. In germline, CDR1 is DFQATT, CDR2 SNEGSKA (reference sequence). The CDR3 is 12 amino acids. V was clipped by 6 bases and J by 8 bases, with 16 bases between them. The CDR3 DNA reads TGCAGTGCCCCGGTCGGGGTGTCGGGCTACACCTTC. Its protein is CSAPVGVSGYTF.

The table lists this clonotype with many counts. This rearrangement joins TRBV4-2 to TRBJ2-3; D ambiguous. From germline, CDR1 is LGHNA and CDR2 YNFKEQ. This CDR3 has 17 residues. V lost 0 bases to trimming and J lost 0 bases, with 13 bases between them. The CDR3 DNA sequence: TGTGCCAGCAGCCAAGAGGTCGTGGAGATTAGCACAGATACGCAGTATTTT. This translates into CASSQEVVEISTDTQYF.

The J gene is TRBJ2-5, the V gene TRBV27; D is unclear. Germline V lookup: CDR1 MNHEY, CDR2 SMNVEV (reference sequence). This CDR3 has 14 residues. Trimming removed 5 bases at V and 0 bases at J, with 10 bases between. Here the CDR3 reads CASSADVNQETQYF. As DNA, the CDR3 is TGTGCCAGCAGTGCGGACGTCAACCAAGAGACCCAGTACTTC.

This clonotype was observed at least ten times. This chain joins TRBV7-9 and TRBJ1-3; 9 bases fit TRBD1. CDR1 SEHNR and CDR2 FQNEAQ come from the germline V gene (reference sequence). The V and J ends lost 5 bases and 0 bases, in that order; junction bases with no gene match: 5. The CDR3 length is 16 residues. The CDR3 DNA sequence: TGTGCCAGCAGCGGAGACAGGGGGAACTCTGGAAACACCATATATTTT. Its translation: CASSGDRGNSGNTIYF.

This clonotype showed up just a few times. The V and J genes are TRBV20-1 and TRBJ2-1, with TRBD2 identical over 11 bases. The CDR3 sequence is 19 residues long. V shed 0 bases, J shed 0 bases, and the junction held 10 bases outside the gene matches. Germline CDR1 is DFQATT and CDR2 is SNEGSKA (reference sequence). CDR3 in amino acids: CSARDSGTSGESSYNEQFF. The CDR3 region has the DNA TGCAGTGCTAGAGATAGTGGGACTAGCGGAGAGAGCTCCTACAATGAGCAGTTCTTC.

At least ten counts were recorded for this clonotype. The chain uses TRBV12-3 or TRBV12-4 and TRBJ1-2; possible D gene TRBD1, 6 bases. This CDR3 comprises 13 residues. Deletions cut 4 bases from V and 2 bases from J, with 8 bases between. The CDR3, as DNA: TGTGCCAGCAGTTCAGGGGAAAACTATGGCTACACCTTC. It encodes CASSSGENYGYTF.

The table lists this clonotype with many counts. This chain's CDR3 is CASRPAGTGVTYEQYV. The CDR3 DNA reads TGTGCCAGCAGACCGGCCGGGACAGGGGTCACCTACGAGCAGTACGTC. The V call is TRBV6-5, the J call TRBJ2-7; 10 bases map to TRBD1. Germline V lookup: CDR1 MNHEY, CDR2 SVGAGI. This CDR3 is 16 amino acids long. J lost 2 bases, V lost 6 bases, and 10 bases had no gene match.

This chain connects TRBV29-1 to TRBJ2-1, with D perhaps matching TRBD1 (7 bases). The CDR3 has 14 amino acids. V lost 6 bases and J 0 bases, leaving 12 bases between the germline ends. Looked up from germline, CDR1 is SQVTM and CDR2 is ANQGSEA. As DNA, the CDR3 is TGCAGCGTGGAGGGACAGAGCTCCTACAATGAGCAGTTCTTC. Translating it yields CSVEGQSSYNEQFF.

This clonotype was seen many times. This chain connects TRBV6-6 to TRBJ2-3; TRBD2 matches 8 bases. The CDR3 is 16 amino acids. V shed 4 bases and J 1 base; nucleotides not matched to a gene: 7. Germline lookup yields CDR1 MNHNY and CDR2 SVGAGI (reference sequence). The CDR3 nucleotides read TGTGCCAGCAGTTCTGGACGGCGGGGGGGCACAGATACGCAGTATTTT. Translating gives CASSSGRRGGTDTQYF.